This TCR beta chain was identified in a study of T cell changes during pregnancy in multiple sclerosis. The protocol was immunoSEQ multiplex PCR, while the TCRdb copy is restricted to in-frame clones and leaves out a portion. In the table there are 25,000 to 35,000 clones, roughly 87% of which are singletons. The receptor comes from a female donor with multiple sclerosis, enrolled in a pregnancy study. The sample was CD8+ T cells from peripheral blood mononuclear cells, taken in the first trimester of pregnancy.

CDR3 sequence reads: CAIRDTNTEAFF. The CDR3 coding sequence is TGTGCCATCCGGGATACGAACACTGAAGCTTTCTTT. The chain has TRBV10-3 and TRBJ1-1; D is uncertain. V was shortened by 8 bases and J by 1 base, with 8 bases between the two germline ends. Germline CDR1 and CDR2: ENHRY and SYGVKD. CDR3 length equals 12 residues.